Listed below are T cell receptor beta chains from one sample, sequenced in a study of T cell repertoires in cytomegalovirus infection. TCRdb re-derived calls from the reads in MiXCR, one entry per CDR3 protein. The sample includes approximately 1,000,000 distinct CDR3 sequences, roughly 30% of them seen just once. These receptors lack a known antigen. The sequencing used cultured CD8+ T cells from PBMCs, collected from culture after CMV antigen stimulation. The receptors were sampled from a human donor in good health (CMV status not recorded). Some clones in this sample may be carry-over from other donors' samples. CDR3s include the opening cysteine and the closing phenylalanine or tryptophan. The D gene is left open where the match is weak. A row's size may be missing; if present it is once, few, many or a size class.

CDR3	DNA	J	D	V	size
CASSLRDNRNEQFF	TGTGCCAGCAGCCTACGGGACAATCGCAATGAGCAGTTCTTC	TRBJ2-1	.	TRBV6-5	.
CASSGTGWGDSGANVLTF	TGTGCCAGCAGCGGCACAGGGTGGGGAGACTCTGGGGCCAACGTCCTGACTTTC	TRBJ2-6	.	TRBV7-9	many
CATSEWRETEAFF	TGTGCCACCAGCGAATGGAGGGAGACTGAAGCTTTCTTT	TRBJ1-1	.	TRBV15	.
CATSGERTWVHTEAFF	TGTGCCACCAGCGGAGAGCGGACATGGGTTCACACTGAAGCTTTCTTT	TRBJ1-1	.	TRBV15	.
CASGPASGVKGEFF	TGTGCCAGCGGGCCTGCAAGCGGGGTTAAAGGGGAGTTCTTC	TRBJ2-1	TRBD2	TRBV28	.
CASSLIDQETQYF	TGTGCCAGCAGTTTAATAGATCAAGAGACCCAGTACTTC	TRBJ2-5	.	TRBV27	many
CASSLRQGALYNEQFF	TGTGCCAGCAGTCTTAGACAGGGGGCTTTATACAATGAGCAGTTCTTC	TRBJ2-1	TRBD1	TRBV12-3/TRBV12-4	.
CASSKAAGKETQYF	TGTGCCAGCAGTAAGGCCGCGGGGAAAGAGACCCAGTACTTC	TRBJ2-5	.	TRBV6-2/TRBV6-3	few
CASTSDREGVNEQFF	TGTGCCAGCACTTCAGACAGGGAGGGGGTCAATGAGCAGTTCTTC	TRBJ2-1	.	TRBV27	many
CASSPRYFGNTIYF	TGTGCCAGTAGTCCTCGCTACTTTGGAAACACCATATATTTT	TRBJ1-3	.	TRBV19	.